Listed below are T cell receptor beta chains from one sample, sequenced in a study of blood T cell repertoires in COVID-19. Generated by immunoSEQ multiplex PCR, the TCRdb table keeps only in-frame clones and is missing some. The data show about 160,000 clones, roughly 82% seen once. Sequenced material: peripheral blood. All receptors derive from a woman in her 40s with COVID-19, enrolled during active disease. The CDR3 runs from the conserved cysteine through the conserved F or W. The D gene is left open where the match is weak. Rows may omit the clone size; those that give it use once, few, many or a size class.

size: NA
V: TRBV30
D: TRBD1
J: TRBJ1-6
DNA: TGTGCCTGGAGCGGACAGGGTAATTCACCCCTCCACTTT
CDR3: CAWSGQGNSPLHF

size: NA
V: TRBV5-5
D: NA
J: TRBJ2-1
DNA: TGTGCCAGCAGGGGGAGCTCCTACAATGAGCAGTTCTTC
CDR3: CASRGSSYNEQFF

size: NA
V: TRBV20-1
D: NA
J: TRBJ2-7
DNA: TGCAGTGCTAGTGAGGCTTACGAGCAGTACTTC
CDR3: CSASEAYEQYF

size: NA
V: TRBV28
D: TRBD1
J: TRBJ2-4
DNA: TGTGCCAGCAGTTCAGGGGGCGCCAAAAACATTCAGTACTTC
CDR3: CASSSGGAKNIQYF

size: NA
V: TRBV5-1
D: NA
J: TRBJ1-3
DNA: TGCGCCAGCAGCTTGGTGGGCCCTTCCCGAGGAAACACCATATATTTT
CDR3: CASSLVGPSRGNTIYF

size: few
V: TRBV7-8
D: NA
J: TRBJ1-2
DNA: TGTGCCAGCAGCTTAGTTTTCCGAGCCACCTCTAACTATGGCTACACCTTC
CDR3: CASSLVFRATSNYGYTF

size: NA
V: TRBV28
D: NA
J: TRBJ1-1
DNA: TGTGCCAGCAGTTTTCGGGGTCGGAACCACCTCGGAGCTTTCTTT
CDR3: CASSFRGRNHLGAFF

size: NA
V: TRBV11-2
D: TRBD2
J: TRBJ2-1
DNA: TGTGCCAGCAGCCGCACGACTAGCGGGAGTTACAATGAGCAGTTCTTC
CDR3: CASSRTTSGSYNEQFF

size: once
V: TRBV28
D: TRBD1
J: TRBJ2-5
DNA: TGTGCCAGCAGTCTCGACAGGGCGCGGGAGACCCAGTACTTC
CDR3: CASSLDRARETQYF

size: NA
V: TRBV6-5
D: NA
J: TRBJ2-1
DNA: TGTGCCAGCAGTTTGATGCCGTATAGCTATGAGCAGTTCTTC
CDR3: CASSLMPYSYEQFF

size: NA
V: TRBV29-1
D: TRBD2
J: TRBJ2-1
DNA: TGCAGCGTTGAAGGGGGGGGTTCCTACAATGAGCAGTTCTTC
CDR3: CSVEGGGSYNEQFF

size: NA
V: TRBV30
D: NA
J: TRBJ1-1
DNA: TGTGCCTGGAGCGAGGGTTCGCACACTGAAGCTTTCTTT
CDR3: CAWSEGSHTEAFF

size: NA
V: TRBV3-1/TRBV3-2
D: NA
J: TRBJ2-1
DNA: TGTGCCAGCAGCCAAGCCACGACTAGACATGAGCAGTTCTTC
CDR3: CASSQATTRHEQFF